The T cell receptor beta chain described here comes from a study of T cells in pancreatic ductal adenocarcinoma. Overall study findings and caveats: Blood had more productive templates and roughly 8-fold more unique clonotypes than tumor. Blood clonality (roughly 0.07) did not differ significantly from tumor (approximately 0.1).

As concerns this clone: Its antigen remains unknown.

Surgery without prior neoadjuvant therapy was the treatment of the selected pancreatic ductal adenocarcinoma patients. The protocol was immunoSEQ multiplex PCR, while the TCRdb copy is restricted to in-frame clones and leaves out a portion. The data contain over 15,000 clones, around nine tenths of them singletons. V shed 4 bases, J shed 4 bases, and the junction held 6 bases outside the gene matches. Germline V gene lookup returns CDR1 LNHDA and CDR2 SQIVND (reference sequence). This CDR3 is built from 15 residues. Material for sequencing was PBMCs. The origin of this receptor is a human donor with pancreatic ductal adenocarcinoma. The chain combines TRBV19 with TRBJ1-5, with TRBD1 identical over 8 bases. CDR3 nucleotide sequence: TGTGCCAGTAGTAGTGGACAGGGATGGAATCAGCCCCAGCATTTT. This sequence encodes CASSSGQGWNQPQHF. Supplemented by reference TRBV19 and TRBJ1-5, the full variable domain reads DGGITQSPKYLFRKEGQNVTLSCEQNLNHDAMYWYRQDPGQGLRLIYYSQIVNDFQKGDIAEGYSVSREKKESFPLTVTSAQKNPTAFYLCASSSGQGWNQPQHFGDGTRLSIL.